These 18 T cell receptor beta chains were all obtained from the same sample, sequenced in a study of blood T cell repertoires in COVID-19. The method was immunoSEQ multiplex PCR; TCRdb's version includes in-frame clones alone and lacks a portion of them. The sample shows roughly 200,000 clones, 85% to 90% of them seen only once. Sequenced sample: peripheral blood. These receptors were collected from a man aged 80 or over with acute or convalescent COVID-19.

The chain joins TRBV19 to TRBJ1-5; no definite D call. The germline V and J ends were trimmed by 5 bases and 4 bases, with 15 bases remaining between them. The germline V gene encodes CDR1 LNHDA and CDR2 SQIVND (reference sequence). This CDR3 contains 15 residues. This CDR3 is CASSALEGRNQPQHF. In DNA form, the CDR3 reads TGTGCCAGTAGTGCCCTGGAGGGCAGGAATCAGCCCCAGCATTTT.

Details on this clone: Compared with germline, one end of the junction differs, possibly owing to a read error. The V gene is TRBV5-4, the J gene TRBJ2-2; D is possibly TRBD1 (7 bases). The germline V gene has CDR1 SGHNT and CDR2 YYREEE (reference sequence). The CDR3 totals 15 residues. CDR3 protein: CASRGQGGNNGELFF. In DNA, the CDR3 is TGTGCCAGCAGGGGGCAGGGGGGCAACAACGGGGAGCTGTTTTTT.

This rearrangement joins TRBV29-1 to TRBJ2-1; TRBD2 is a possible D gene (5 bases). Trimming stripped 7 bases from V and 2 bases from J, with 21 bases between. Germline V lookup: CDR1 SQVTM, CDR2 ANQGSEA. The CDR3 runs to 16 residues. The CDR3 nucleotides read TGCAGCGCCGTTTCCCGTACTAGAGCCCCCTACAATGAGCAGTTCTTC. Translating it yields CSAVSRTRAPYNEQFF.

V is TRBV3-1 (or the pseudogene TRBV3-2) and J is TRBJ1-4, with a tentative D call TRBD1 (6 bases). V was clipped by 4 bases and J by 2 bases, with 8 bases between them. The germline gives CDR1 LGHDT, CDR2 YNNKEL (reference sequence). This CDR3 contains 14 residues. CDR3 nucleotides: TGTGCCAGCAGCCTAGGACAGACTAATGAAAAACTGTTTTTT. Protein sequence: CASSLGQTNEKLFF.

V is TRBV30 and J is TRBJ1-5; D is perhaps TRBD1 (6 bases). The CDR3 length is 13 residues. Trimming took off 1 base at V and 5 bases at J, with 9 bases between the two ends. Looked up from germline, CDR1 is GTSNPN and CDR2 is SVGIG (reference sequence). In DNA form, the CDR3 reads TGTGCCTGGAGTGCAGCAGGGGATCAGCCCCAGCATTTT. Translation: CAWSAAGDQPQHF.

V is TRBV12-3 or TRBV12-4 and J is TRBJ1-1, with D unresolved. The length of the CDR3 is 13 residues. V was pared by 7 bases and J by 0 bases, with 9 bases between. The CDR3 coding sequence is TGTGCCAGCACCCCGACACTGAACACTGAAGCTTTCTTT. This gives the protein CASTPTLNTEAFF.

J is TRBJ2-1 and V is TRBV11-2; 8 bases are a match to TRBD2. Germline V gene lookup returns CDR1 SGHAT and CDR2 FQNNGV. The V segment lost 1 base and the J segment 12 bases; nucleotides outside the gene matches: 14. There are 16 residues in the CDR3. As DNA, the CDR3 is TGTGCCAGCAGCTTAGGTTGGTCTAGCGGGCTGACGCGGCAGTTCTTC. This gives the protein CASSLGWSSGLTRQFF.

The chain employs TRBV18 and TRBJ1-5; weak D call: TRBD1 (5 bases). In germline, CDR1 is KGHSH, CDR2 LQKENI. The CDR3 has 14 amino acids. V was clipped by 4 bases and J by 5 bases, with 12 bases between them. CDR3 in amino acids: CASSRGTGDQPQHF. The CDR3 nucleotides are TGTGCCAGCTCACGAGGGACGGGGGATCAGCCCCAGCATTTT.

V gene TRBV12-3 or TRBV12-4 combines with J gene TRBJ2-7; D is perhaps TRBD1 (5 bases). V was trimmed by 3 bases and J by 4 bases, leaving 10 bases between them. The CDR3 runs to 13 residues. CDR3 loop: CASSFQAGYEQYV. The CDR3 DNA reads TGTGCCAGCAGTTTCCAGGCAGGGTACGAGCAGTACGTC.

The V gene is TRBV28, the J gene TRBJ2-1; 10 positions match TRBD1. J lost 4 bases, V lost 6 bases, and 6 bases had no gene match. This CDR3 is 15 amino acids long. Looked up from germline, CDR1 is MDHEN and CDR2 is SYDVKM. The CDR3 sequence is CASRWGTGAYNEQFF. In DNA form, the CDR3 reads TGTGCCAGCAGGTGGGGGACAGGGGCTTACAATGAGCAGTTCTTC.

The gene calls are TRBV7-2 and TRBJ2-1; TRBD1 might be the D (5 bases). The ends were cut back, 5 bases at V and 0 bases at J, with 11 bases in the middle. Germline CDR1 and CDR2: SGHTA and FQGNSA. This CDR3 is 15 amino acids long. The CDR3 sequence is CASSPQGSSYNEQFF. The DNA of the CDR3 is TGTGCCAGCAGCCCCCAGGGTAGCTCCTACAATGAGCAGTTCTTC.

The gene calls are TRBV7-2 and TRBJ2-6, with a possible D match to TRBD2 (6 bases). Trimming took 1 base from V and 0 from J, leaving 10 bases between them. The CDR3 is made up of 17 amino acids. The germline gives CDR1 SGHTA, CDR2 FQGNSA. The CDR3 sequence is CASSLGGLHSGANVLTF. CDR3 in DNA: TGTGCCAGCAGCTTAGGGGGACTGCACTCTGGGGCCAACGTCCTGACTTTC.

This clone was found once. J is TRBJ1-2 and V is TRBV28; tentative D call: TRBD1 (5 bases). Per germline, CDR1 MDHEN and CDR2 SYDVKM. Trimming stripped 5 bases from V and 4 bases from J, with 11 bases between. The CDR3 sequence is 13 residues long. Here the CDR3 reads CASSGGKGYGYTF. The CDR3 DNA reads as TGTGCCAGCAGTGGGGGGAAGGGCTATGGCTACACCTTC.

For this clone: Other nucleotide sequences in the sample specify the same CDR3. The chain employs TRBV9 and TRBJ2-3; D gene unclear. The CDR3 is 12 amino acids. The V gene lost 0 bases and the J gene lost 6 bases, with 5 bases spanning the gap. Per germline, CDR1 SGDLS and CDR2 YYNGEE. The CDR3 sequence is CASSVALDTQYF. Here the CDR3 DNA reads TGTGCCAGCAGCGTAGCCTTGGATACGCAGTATTTT.

The chain uses TRBV7-2 and TRBJ2-7; TRBD2 matches at 7 bases. CDR1 and CDR2 (germline): SGHTA, FQGNSA. The J segment lost 2 bases and the V segment lost 3 bases, leaving 1 base of the junction unmatched. The length of the CDR3 is 13 residues. The CDR3 here is CASSLGRAYEQYF. Here the CDR3 DNA reads TGTGCCAGCAGCTTGGGGAGGGCCTACGAGCAGTACTTC.

The genes are TRBV24-1 and TRBJ1-5; D ambiguous. Germline V gene lookup returns CDR1 KGHDR and CDR2 SFDVKD. CDR3 length equals 15 residues. V shed 4 bases and J shed 1 base, with 10 bases lying between them. CDR3 loop: CATSEEGPSNQPQHF. The CDR3 DNA is TGTGCCACCAGTGAGGAGGGTCCCAGCAATCAGCCCCAGCATTTT.

The gene calls are TRBV12-3 or TRBV12-4 and TRBJ1-5, with D perhaps matching TRBD1 (5 bases). Trimming stripped 0 bases from V and 7 bases from J, with 7 bases between. This CDR3 region has 13 residues. For the CDR3, the DNA is TGTGCCAGCAGTTTAGCGGGGGGACAGCCCCAGCATTTT. Its protein product is CASSLAGGQPQHF.

This chain uses TRBV7-2 with TRBJ2-7, with D tentatively TRBD2 (7 bases). The germline V and J ends were trimmed by 5 bases and 2 bases, with 13 bases remaining between them. There are 14 residues in the CDR3. Germline assignment: CDR1 SGHTA and CDR2 FQGNSA. CDR3 nucleotide sequence: TGTGCCAGCAGCGGGGGCGGGGGTCCCTACGAGCAGTACTTC. It translates to CASSGGGGPYEQYF.